The 6 T cell receptor beta chains below come from one sample, sequenced in a study of beta chain features in type 1 diabetes. These receptors are not linked to any known antigen. What was sequenced were expressed TCRB transcripts, since all of the isolated RNA had been reverse transcribed. TCRdb's copy holds only in-frame clones and misses some; the assay was immunoSEQ multiplex PCR. The sample lists 300,000 to 400,000 clones, 9.3% occurring once. Study results and caveats: Shortening of TCRB CDR3s, moderate but significant, appeared in all four CD4+ subsets of Type 1 diabetes patients.

Sequencing used central memory CD4+ T cells from blood. The receptors shown here come from a man aged 25-40 years with type 1 diabetes.

This chain joins TRBV7-2 and TRBJ1-6, with TRBD1 matching 8 bases. The CDR3 length is 15 residues. Germline V gene data show CDR1 as SGHTA and CDR2 as FQGNSA. J was trimmed by 10 bases and V by 1 base; bases with no gene match: 6. The chain's CDR3 is CASSLVPGGQSPLHF. CDR3 DNA: TGTGCCAGCAGCTTAGTTCCAGGGGGCCAATCACCCCTCCACTTT.

This clone was seen a few times. Since the CDR3 does not end with the conserved phenylalanine or tryptophan, this likely comes from a read error. The chain employs TRBV4-3 and TRBJ1-2, with a weak D call TRBD1 (5 bases). Germline V gene sequence: CDR1 LGHNA, CDR2 YSLEER. V lost 0 bases, J lost 7 bases, and 21 bases lay in between. This CDR3 has 17 residues. The CDR3 here is CASSQDGWSQGSFGYTV. DNA of the CDR3: TGCGCCAGCAGCCAAGATGGGTGGAGCCAGGGTTCCTTTGGCTACACCGTC.

The V call is TRBV18, the J call TRBJ1-1; D call uncertain. The CDR3 runs to 15 residues. Trimming cost V 3 bases and J 4 bases, with 15 bases left between them. Germline loops: CDR1 KGHSH, CDR2 LQKENI. The CDR3: CASSPSNEVGTEAFF. The CDR3 bases are TGTGCCAGCTCACCGTCGAACGAGGTGGGCACTGAAGCTTTCTTT.

The chain has TRBV27 and TRBJ2-7; 7 bases agree with TRBD1. This CDR3 is 16 amino acids long. In germline, CDR1 is MNHEY, CDR2 SMNVEV (reference sequence). V trimming: 9 bases; J trimming: 1 base; junction bases outside the gene matches: 15. In DNA form, the CDR3 reads TGTGCCAGTCCTACATATCCCGGGACAGTTTCCTACGAGCAGTACTTC. As protein: CASPTYPGTVSYEQYF.

This clone was detected only a few times. The rearrangement uses TRBV2 and TRBJ2-1; D uncertain. V was pared by 5 bases and J by 7 bases, with 12 bases between. Germline CDR1 SNHLY, CDR2 FYNNEI. CDR3 size: 13 residues. CDR3 bases: TGTGCCAGCAGTATCATCGGGCGGAATGAGCAGTTCTTC. This codes for CASSIIGRNEQFF.

The rearrangement joins TRBV6-5 to TRBJ2-3; 8 bases align to TRBD1. The V and J ends lost 4 bases and 6 bases, in that order; junction bases with no gene match: 6. This CDR3 spans 14 amino acids. Germline lookup yields CDR1 MNHEY and CDR2 SVGAGI. This chain's CDR3 is CASSSRQGSDTQYF. CDR3 bases: TGTGCCAGCAGTTCTCGACAGGGGTCCGATACGCAGTATTTT.